A selection of T cell receptor beta chains follows, all from one sample in a study of T cell repertoires in cytomegalovirus infection. One entry per CDR3 protein, called by TCRdb with MiXCR from the reads. The profile shows under 850,000 distinct CDR3 sequences, less than 40% of them singletons. The specimen sequenced was PBMCs. These receptors originate from a human donor in good health (CMV status not recorded). Some clones in this sample may be carry-over from other donors' samples. The CDR3 runs from the conserved cysteine through the conserved F or W. The D gene is left open where the match is weak. Rows may omit the clone size; those that give it use once, few, many or a size class.

>many|TRBJ1-1|TRBV11-1|TRBD1
TGTGCCAGCAGCCGACAGGGGAGGGGTGAAGCTTTCTTT
CASSRQGRGEAFF
>-|TRBJ2-7|TRBV28|TRBD1
TGTGCCAGCACCCCTGGGACAGGCGGAGCATACGAGCAGTACTTC
CASTPGTGGAYEQYF
>-|TRBJ1-2|TRBV4-1|TRBD1
TGCGCCAGCAGCCAAGCCGACAGGGTCGATGGCTACACCTTC
CASSQADRVDGYTF
>-|TRBJ2-1|TRBV6-2/TRBV6-3|-
TGTGCCAGCAGTTACGGCGGCATCAATGAGCAGTTCTTC
CASSYGGINEQFF
>-|TRBJ2-3|TRBV4-2|TRBD2
TGTGCCAGCAGCCAAGAGCTAGCGGGAGAGGGAGATACGCAGTATTTT
CASSQELAGEGDTQYF
>-|TRBJ2-2|TRBV29-1|-
TGCAGCGCTAGGATAACCGGGGAGCTGTTTTTT
CSARITGELFF
>few|TRBJ2-4|TRBV27|-
TGTGCCAGCAGTGCCCCCGGGGTAGCCAAAAACATTCAGTACTTC
CASSAPGVAKNIQYF
>few|TRBJ2-6|TRBV12-3/TRBV12-4|-
TGTGCCAGCAGTTTGAGGCGATCTGGGGCCAACGTCCTGACTTTC
CASSLRRSGANVLTF
>few|TRBJ1-3|TRBV28|-
TGTGCCAGCAGCGAACTGCACACCTCTGGAAACACCATATATTTT
CASSELHTSGNTIYF
>-|TRBJ2-1|TRBV6-5|TRBD2
TGTGCCAGCGGGGGGACTAGCGTTCATGAGCAGTTCTTC
CASGGTSVHEQFF
>few|TRBJ2-7|TRBV28|TRBD1
TGTGCCAGCAGTTCGGCAGGGGGCAGGTACGAGCAGTACTTC
CASSSAGGRYEQYF
>-|TRBJ2-7|TRBV15|TRBD2
TGTGCCACCAGCAGAGCGGGTAGCGGGGGGTTACACTCCTACGAGCAGTACTTC
CATSRAGSGGLHSYEQYF
>-|TRBJ1-4|TRBV27|-
TGTGCCAGCAGTTTTACCAGGGGCGCCGAAAAACTGTTTTTT
CASSFTRGAEKLFF
>many|TRBJ1-6|TRBV7-9|-
TGTGCCAGCAGCCAGCTCCCTCGTCGCTCCTATAATTCACCCCTCCACTTT
CASSQLPRRSYNSPLHF
>-|TRBJ2-7|TRBV6-5|TRBD2
TGTGCCAGCAGTTACGGGGGCGGGAGGGCTTACTACGAGCAGTACTTC
CASSYGGGRAYYEQYF
>-|TRBJ2-3|TRBV10-3|TRBD2
TGTGCCATCAGACTAGCGGGGTCAGATACGCAGTATTTT
CAIRLAGSDTQYF
>-|TRBJ2-7|TRBV5-1|-
TGCGCCAGCAGCTTTCGAGGGGGGACAGCAGCCTACGAGCAGTACTTC
CASSFRGGTAAYEQYF
>-|TRBJ1-1|TRBV11-1|-
TGTGCCAGCAAGCCCTCCCGCGGGGGGCACACTGAAGCTTTCTTT
CASKPSRGGHTEAFF
>-|TRBJ1-3|TRBV6-6|-
TGTGCCAGCAGTTACGGGGGGGGTGACTCTGGAAACACCATATATTTT
CASSYGGGDSGNTIYF
>few|TRBJ1-1|TRBV27|-
TGTGCCAGCAGTCCAGGGAAACTGAACACTGAAGCTTTCTTT
CASSPGKLNTEAFF
>few|TRBJ2-3|TRBV27|TRBD1
TGTGCCAGCAGTTATCACCGGACAGGGAGAATAACAGATACGCAGTATTTT
CASSYHRTGRITDTQYF
>once|TRBJ2-1|TRBV20-1|TRBD2
TGCAGTGCTAGACAAACCCGCGGGGGGGCTCGAAATGAGCAGTTCTTC
CSARQTRGGARNEQFF
>many|TRBJ1-4|TRBV4-1|-
TGCGCCAGCAGCCAAGATTATGAAAAACTGTTTTTT
CASSQDYEKLFF
>-|TRBJ2-3|TRBV28|-
TGTGCCAGCAGCAGATCGACAGGGGAGGGTACGCAGTATTTT
CASSRSTGEGTQYF
>few|TRBJ1-4|TRBV7-2|-
TGTGCCAGCAGCTTAGAGGATCAGGGAGGTTATCGGGAAAAACTGTTTTTT
CASSLEDQGGYREKLFF
>-|TRBJ2-7|TRBV15|-
TGTGCCACCCGGACTCGCGGGATCTACGAGCAGTACTTC
CATRTRGIYEQYF
>-|TRBJ2-7|TRBV29-1|TRBD1
TGCAGCGTTGAGGGACAGGGGGCTGGCGAGCAGTACTTC
CSVEGQGAGEQYF
>few|TRBJ2-1|TRBV6-2/TRBV6-3|-
TGTGCCAGCAGTTATGATTTTGAGGGAAGTGAGCAGTTCTTC
CASSYDFEGSEQFF
>many|TRBJ1-5|TRBV28|-
TGTGCCAGCAGTTTACCGGTAGGAGGGGGGGCCGGCAATCAGCCCCAGCATTTT
CASSLPVGGGAGNQPQHF
>-|TRBJ2-1|TRBV19|-
TGTGCCAGTGGTATGTATCCTCGAGACAATGAGCAGTTCTTC
CASGMYPRDNEQFF
>-|TRBJ1-2|TRBV7-2|TRBD1
TGTGCCAGCAGCTCACCCCAGGGGGCTAACTATGGCTACACCTTC
CASSSPQGANYGYTF
>few|TRBJ2-5|TRBV10-3|TRBD2
TGTGCCATCAGTGGCGGGACTAGTGACGAGACCCAGTACTTC
CAISGGTSDETQYF
>-|TRBJ1-5|TRBV7-2|-
TGTGCCAGCAGCCCTCGGACGATTACGGGGAATCAGCCCCAGCATTTT
CASSPRTITGNQPQHF
>-|TRBJ1-5|TRBV6-6|-
TGTGCCAGCAACGCCCGGGGAGGTTTTGGTCAGCCCCAGCATTTT
CASNARGGFGQPQHF
>-|TRBJ2-1|TRBV6-1|-
TGTGCCAGCAGAGATCGAGCGAGGGGCTGGCAGTTCTTC
CASRDRARGWQFF
>-|TRBJ2-3|TRBV12-3/TRBV12-4|-
TGTGCCAGCAATATCCAGGGCCCCACAGATACGCAGTATTTT
CASNIQGPTDTQYF
>-|TRBJ2-1|TRBV7-2|TRBD1
TGTGCCAGCAGCCGACAGGGGGAGCAGTTCTTC
CASSRQGEQFF
>-|TRBJ2-5|TRBV12-3/TRBV12-4|-
TGTGCCAGCAGTTTAGGAAGGCCGACCGGGCCTCGCGCCCAGTACTTC
CASSLGRPTGPRAQYF
>few|TRBJ1-6|TRBV19|TRBD1
TGTGCCAGTAGTATTATTGGACAGGAGCTCAGCTCCTATAATTCACCCCTCCACTTT
CASSIIGQELSSYNSPLHF
>-|TRBJ1-2|TRBV7-9|-
TGTGCCAGCAGCGCCGGGACTCTCAACTATGGCTACACCTTC
CASSAGTLNYGYTF
>-|TRBJ2-7|TRBV20-1|TRBD2
TGCAGTGCTAGTCTTCTGCGGGAGGGCCCCTACGAGCAGTACTTC
CSASLLREGPYEQYF
>-|TRBJ2-1|TRBV6-2/TRBV6-3|-
TGTGCCAGCAGCCTCTCGGGGTATAGCTACAATGAGCAGTTCTTC
CASSLSGYSYNEQFF
>few|TRBJ2-3|TRBV7-6|-
TGTGCCAGCAGCCATGCAGTGCTAGATACGCAGTATTTT
CASSHAVLDTQYF
>few|TRBJ2-7|TRBV6-5|TRBD2
TGTGCCAGCAGTTACGCTAGCGGGTACTACGAGCAGTACTTC
CASSYASGYYEQYF
>few|TRBJ2-3|TRBV11-2|TRBD2
TGTGCCAGCAGGCCCATCCCCAGGGTAGCGGGTCTGGTCGCTACGCAGTATTTT
CASRPIPRVAGLVATQYF
>once|TRBJ1-1|TRBV9|-
TGTGCCAGCAGCGTGTCGGCAGGGCCGAACACTGAAGCTTTCTTT
CASSVSAGPNTEAFF
>-|TRBJ1-5|TRBV5-6|TRBD1
TGTGCCAGCAGCATAACCCGGACAGGGAGGGGGCAGCCCCAGCATTTT
CASSITRTGRGQPQHF
>-|TRBJ1-5|TRBV29-1|-
TGCAGCGTGGGGGGGCAGGACAATCAGCCCCAGCATTTT
CSVGGQDNQPQHF
>few|TRBJ2-1|TRBV11-3|-
TGTGCCAGCAGCTTAGATCCGGGGTACAATGAGCAGTTCTTC
CASSLDPGYNEQFF
>few|TRBJ2-7|TRBV28|-
TGTGCCAGCATCAGTTTACGGTTGGGGCCTTCCGAGCAGTACTTC
CASISLRLGPSEQYF
>-|TRBJ1-5|TRBV28|-
TGTGCCATCGCGAGGGGTAGCAATCAGCCCCAGCATTTT
CAIARGSNQPQHF